The rows below give T cell receptor beta chains drawn from one sample of a study of blood T cell repertoires in COVID-19. Profiling relied on immunoSEQ multiplex PCR, and the TCRdb table lists in-frame clones only, not all of them. The top ten clones hold under 6% of a sample with a few hundred thousand clones, roughly 85% of them seen once. Sequencing was performed on PBMCs or T cells enriched from blood (not recorded which). These receptor sequences come from a woman aged 25 to 45 who had recovered from COVID-19. The CDR3 runs from the conserved cysteine through the conserved F or W. D genes are given only for firm matches. Part of the rows lack a size; the others show once, few, many or a class for expanded clones.

d_call j_call clone_size v_call cdr3_nt cdr3_aa
- TRBJ1-2 - TRBV6-5 TGTGCCAGCAAGCTCGGAGGGCGAGGCTACACCTTC CASKLGGRGYTF
TRBD2 TRBJ2-1 - TRBV7-6 TGTGCCAGCAGCTCCCGACTAGCGGGGGGGCCTTACAATGAGCAGTTCTTC CASSSRLAGGPYNEQFF
TRBD1 TRBJ1-1 - TRBV19 TGTGCCAGTAGTTCCGACAGGGGGCTTGGCACTGAAGCTTTCTTT CASSSDRGLGTEAFF
- TRBJ1-4 - TRBV3-1/TRBV3-2 TGTGCCAGCAGCCAAGCCGGGGGACGAACTAATGAAAAACTGTTTTTT CASSQAGGRTNEKLFF
- TRBJ1-1 once TRBV6-1 TGTGCCAGCAGTGAGTGGGGACAAGCTAACACTGAAGCTTTCTTT CASSEWGQANTEAFF
TRBD2 TRBJ2-7 - TRBV3-1/TRBV3-2 TGTGCCAGCAGCCCACAACCAGCGGGGGGGCAAAGAGGCTTC CASSPQPAGGQRGF
- TRBJ1-1 - TRBV29-1 TGCAGTGCCCGGGGGGGGACTGAAGCTTTCTTT CSARGGTEAFF
- TRBJ2-3 - TRBV11-2 TGTGCCAGCAGCTTAGATATGAGGGGGAGGGGAATCTTTACGCAGTATTTT CASSLDMRGRGIFTQYF
TRBD1 TRBJ1-1 - TRBV27 TGTGCCAGCAGTTCAGGGGGCACTGAAGCTTTCTTT CASSSGGTEAFF
- TRBJ2-4 - TRBV29-1 TGCAGCGTTGAAGAAACCGGAGGTCGGTACTTC CSVEETGGRYF
- TRBJ1-3 - TRBV27 TGTGCCAGCAGCCTCACCGGGACATCCGGAAACACCATATATTTT CASSLTGTSGNTIYF
- TRBJ1-1 - TRBV7-2 TGTGCCAGCAGCTCCTCCTCGGGGGATACTGAAGCTTTCTTT CASSSSSGDTEAFF
TRBD1 TRBJ2-7 once TRBV9 TGTGCCAGCAGCGGCCGGGACAGGGGAGAGCAGTACTTC CASSGRDRGEQYF
- TRBJ1-4 few TRBV11-2 TGTGCCAGCAGCTTAGATTTAGGGGGAAATGAAAAACTGTTTTTT CASSLDLGGNEKLFF
- TRBJ1-6 - TRBV23-1 TGCGCCAGCCTTCCGGGACTGCCAAATTCACCCCTCCACTTT CASLPGLPNSPLHF
- TRBJ2-2 - TRBV19 TGTGCCAGTAGTCTAGTGAGGACCGGGGAGCTGTTTTTT CASSLVRTGELFF
- TRBJ1-5 once TRBV6-5 TGTGCCAGCAGACCCAACAGGGCCAATCAGCCCCAGCATTTT CASRPNRANQPQHF
TRBD1 TRBJ1-1 few TRBV6-5 TGTGCCAGCAGTTCCGGGACAGGGGTGAACACTGAAGCTTTCTTT CASSSGTGVNTEAFF
- TRBJ1-5 - TRBV18 TGTGCCAGCTCACCACTGGGCAGGGATCAGCCCCAGCATTTT CASSPLGRDQPQHF
TRBD1 TRBJ1-2 - TRBV29-1 TGCAGCGTCCGGGACAGGCGCGAGGCTGGCACCTTC CSVRDRREAGTF
TRBD1 TRBJ1-1 - TRBV18 TGTGCCAGCTCACCAGTGACAGGGGGCACTGAAGCTTTCTTT CASSPVTGGTEAFF
TRBD1 TRBJ1-6 - TRBV14 TGTGCCAGCAGCCAAGATCTAGGGGGCGATTCACCCCTCCACTTT CASSQDLGGDSPLHF
- TRBJ2-3 - TRBV9 TGTGCCAGCGGCCGGACAGTTAGCACAGATACGCAGTATTTT CASGRTVSTDTQYF
- TRBJ2-3 - TRBV3-1/TRBV3-2 TGTGCCAGCAGCCCCAGGTGGGTCAGGGGACGCAATACGCAGTATTTT CASSPRWVRGRNTQYF
- TRBJ1-1 - TRBV7-3 TGTGCCAGCAGCGGCGCGGGGGGCCTTCCAAACACTGAAGCTTTCTTT CASSGAGGLPNTEAFF
TRBD1 TRBJ1-1 - TRBV7-3 TGTGCCAGCAGCTGGGGGACAGGGGGTCTCACTGAAGCTTTCTTT CASSWGTGGLTEAFF
TRBD1 TRBJ1-1 - TRBV30 TGTGCCTGGAGTGGGGGGACAGGGGGCTGGGGCACTGAAGCTTTCTTT CAWSGGTGGWGTEAFF
- TRBJ2-7 - TRBV11-2 TGTGCCAGCAGCTTAGAGCGGCAGCCCAGCGAGCAGTACTTC CASSLERQPSEQYF
- TRBJ2-3 - TRBV2 TGTGCCAGCATTAGGCAGGGCAGCACAGATACGCAGTATTTT CASIRQGSTDTQYF
- TRBJ2-3 - TRBV20-1 TGCAGTGCTAGTGGGTTTGCGGGGGCCACCGGAGATACGCAGTATTTT CSASGFAGATGDTQYF
- TRBJ2-7 - TRBV7-2 TGTGCCAGCAGCTTTAGTATGAGGTACGAGCAGTACTTC CASSFSMRYEQYF
- TRBJ1-2 - TRBV19 TGTGCCAGTAGTCCCCGGGAACGACCTTATGGCTACACCTTC CASSPRERPYGYTF
TRBD1 TRBJ2-7 - TRBV3-1/TRBV3-2 TGTGCCAGCAGCCCCGGACAGGAATACGAGCAGTACTTC CASSPGQEYEQYF
TRBD1 TRBJ1-6 few TRBV30 TGTGCCTGGAGTGTACCAAAGGGACAGGAGCACTTT CAWSVPKGQEHF
- TRBJ1-6 few TRBV5-1 TGCGCCAGCAGCTTGGACCGGGGAGGTAATTCACCCCTCCACTTT CASSLDRGGNSPLHF
TRBD1 TRBJ1-1 - TRBV29-1 TGCAGCGCAAGGGGACAGGGTAATTGGGCTTTCTTT CSARGQGNWAFF
- TRBJ1-3 - TRBV6-5 TGTGCCAGCAGTCTGCCTGGCGGAAACACCATATATTTT CASSLPGGNTIYF
- TRBJ1-2 many TRBV15 TGTGCCACCAGCAGCCAACACGATCTGGAGTATGGCTACACCTTC CATSSQHDLEYGYTF
- TRBJ1-2 - TRBV20-1 TGCAGTGCTAGTTTTGGCAGAACTAACTATGGCTACACCTTC CSASFGRTNYGYTF
- TRBJ1-1 - TRBV20-1 TGCAGTGCTCCCCCGCACGGTGAAGCTTTCTTT CSAPPHGEAFF
- TRBJ1-1 once TRBV5-1 TGCGCCAGCAGACAAACAGGGCGGAACACTGAAGCTTTCTTT CASRQTGRNTEAFF
TRBD1 TRBJ2-6 - TRBV9 TGTGCCAGCGAGGGGGCAGGGAGCTCTGGGGCCAACGTCCTGACTTTC CASEGAGSSGANVLTF
- TRBJ1-2 once TRBV5-4 TGTGCCAGCAGCAGGGGAGGTGACACTGCTAACTATGGCTACACCTTC CASSRGGDTANYGYTF
- TRBJ1-1 - TRBV3-1/TRBV3-2 TGTGCCAGCAGCCAGCCAGGGGCGGAAGCTTTCTTT CASSQPGAEAFF
- TRBJ2-2 - TRBV6-6 TGTGCCAGCACCCCCACCGACAGAAACACCGGGGAGCTGTTTTTT CASTPTDRNTGELFF
TRBD1 TRBJ1-4 - TRBV5-6 TGTGCCAGCAGGGGACAGACTAATGAAAAACTGTTTTTT CASRGQTNEKLFF
- TRBJ1-2 - TRBV27 TGTGCCAGCGCAAAGGGGTGGCGAAGAGGAGCCCTTTTGGATGGCTACACCTTC CASAKGWRRGALLDGYTF
- TRBJ1-2 - TRBV13 TGTGCCAGCAGTAGGGGGGGGCTCGGCTATGGCTACACCTTC CASSRGGLGYGYTF
TRBD2 TRBJ2-7 - TRBV6-2/TRBV6-3 TGTGCCAGCAGTTCCCTAGCGGGGGCGACCTACGAGCAGTACTTC CASSSLAGATYEQYF
- TRBJ1-5 - TRBV30 TGCGCTTGGGGAGTCGGTCAGCCCCAGCATTTT CAWGVGQPQHF
TRBD2 TRBJ2-7 - TRBV7-2 TGTGCCAGCGCGTCAGGAAGCGGGGGTTACGAGCAGTACTTC CASASGSGGYEQYF
- TRBJ1-5 - TRBV4-3 TGCGCCAGCAGCCAAGACAGGTCGAAAGAATCGCCCCAGCATTTT CASSQDRSKESPQHF
TRBD2 TRBJ2-1 - TRBV18 TGTGCCAGCTCACCAATGGCTAGCGGGGGGGCGATTCATGAGCAGTTCTTC CASSPMASGGAIHEQFF
- TRBJ1-2 - TRBV30 TGTGCCTGGAGTCAGGCGCAGAACTATGGCTACACCTTC CAWSQAQNYGYTF
- TRBJ1-1 - TRBV4-2 TGTGCCAGCAGCCAAGATACGCGGGCGATGAACACTGAAGCTTTCTTT CASSQDTRAMNTEAFF